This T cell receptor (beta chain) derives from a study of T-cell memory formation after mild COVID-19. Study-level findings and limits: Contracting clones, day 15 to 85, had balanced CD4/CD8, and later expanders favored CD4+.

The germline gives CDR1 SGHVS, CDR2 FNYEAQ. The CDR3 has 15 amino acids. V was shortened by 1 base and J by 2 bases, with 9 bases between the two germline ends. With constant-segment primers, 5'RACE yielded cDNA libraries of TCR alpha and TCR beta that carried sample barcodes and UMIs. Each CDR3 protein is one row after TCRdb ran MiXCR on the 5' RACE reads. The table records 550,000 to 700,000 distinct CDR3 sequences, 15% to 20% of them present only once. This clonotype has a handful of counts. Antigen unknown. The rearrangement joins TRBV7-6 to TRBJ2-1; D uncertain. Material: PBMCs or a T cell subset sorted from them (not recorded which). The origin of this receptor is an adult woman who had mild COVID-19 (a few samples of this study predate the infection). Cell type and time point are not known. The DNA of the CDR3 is TGTGCCAGCAGCTTAGAGGTCCGGACCTACAATGAGCAGTTCTTC. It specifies CASSLEVRTYNEQFF.